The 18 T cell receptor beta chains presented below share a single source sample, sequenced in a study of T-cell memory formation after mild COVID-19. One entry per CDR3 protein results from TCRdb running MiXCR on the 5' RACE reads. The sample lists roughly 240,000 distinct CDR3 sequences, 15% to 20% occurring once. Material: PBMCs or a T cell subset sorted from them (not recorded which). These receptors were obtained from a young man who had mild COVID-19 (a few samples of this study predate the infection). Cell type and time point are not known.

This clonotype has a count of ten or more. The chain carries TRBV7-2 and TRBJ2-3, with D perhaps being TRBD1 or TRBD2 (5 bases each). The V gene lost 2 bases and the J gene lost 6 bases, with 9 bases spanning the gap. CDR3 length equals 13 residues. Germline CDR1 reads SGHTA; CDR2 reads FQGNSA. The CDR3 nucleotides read TGTGCCAGCAGCTTAAGAGGGGATGATACGCAGTATTTT. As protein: CASSLRGDDTQYF. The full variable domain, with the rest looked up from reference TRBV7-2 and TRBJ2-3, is GAGVSQSPSNKVTEKGKDVELRCDPISGHTALYWYRQSLGQGLEFLIYFQGNSAPDKSGLPSDRFSAERTGGSVSTLTIQRTQQEDSAVYLCASSLRGDDTQYFGPGTRLTVL.

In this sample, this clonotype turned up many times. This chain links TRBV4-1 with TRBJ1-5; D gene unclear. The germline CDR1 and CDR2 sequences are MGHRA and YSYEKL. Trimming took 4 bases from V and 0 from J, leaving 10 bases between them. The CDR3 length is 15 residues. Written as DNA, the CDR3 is TGCGCCAGCAGCCCCCGCTGGGTTAGCAATCAGCCCCAGCATTTT. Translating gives CASSPRWVSNQPQHF.

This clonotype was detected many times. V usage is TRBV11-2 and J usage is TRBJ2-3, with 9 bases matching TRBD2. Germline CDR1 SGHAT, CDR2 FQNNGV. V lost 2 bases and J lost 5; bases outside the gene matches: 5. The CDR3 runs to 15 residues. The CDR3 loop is CASSLRRGGRDTQYF. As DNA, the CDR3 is TGTGCCAGCAGCTTAAGGCGGGGGGGCCGAGATACGCAGTATTTT. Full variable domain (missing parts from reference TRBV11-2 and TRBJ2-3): EAGVAQSPRYKIIEKRQSVAFWCNPISGHATLYWYQQILGQGPKLLIQFQNNGVVDDSQLPKDRFSAERLKGVDSTLKIQPAKLEDSAVYLCASSLRRGGRDTQYFGPGTRLTVL.

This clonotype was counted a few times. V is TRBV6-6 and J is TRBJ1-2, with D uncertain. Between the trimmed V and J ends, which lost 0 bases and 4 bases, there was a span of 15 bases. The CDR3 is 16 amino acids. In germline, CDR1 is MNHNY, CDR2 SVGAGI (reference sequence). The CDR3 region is CASSYSTGSLLYGYTF. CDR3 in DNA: TGTGCCAGCAGTTACTCGACCGGGTCCCTCCTCTATGGCTACACCTTC.

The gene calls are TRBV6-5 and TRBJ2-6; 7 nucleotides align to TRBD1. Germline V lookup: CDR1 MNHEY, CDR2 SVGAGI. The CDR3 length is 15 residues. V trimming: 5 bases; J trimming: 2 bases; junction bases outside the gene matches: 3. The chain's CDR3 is CASSPTGAGANVLTF. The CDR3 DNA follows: TGTGCCAGCAGTCCCACAGGGGCTGGGGCCAACGTCCTGACTTTC.

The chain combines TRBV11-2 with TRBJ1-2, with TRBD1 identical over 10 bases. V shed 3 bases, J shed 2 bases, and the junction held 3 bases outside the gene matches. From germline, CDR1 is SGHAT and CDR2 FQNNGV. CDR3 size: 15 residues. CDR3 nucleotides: TGTGCCAGCAGCTTCGGGACAGGGGAGAACTATGGCTACACCTTC. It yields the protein CASSFGTGENYGYTF.

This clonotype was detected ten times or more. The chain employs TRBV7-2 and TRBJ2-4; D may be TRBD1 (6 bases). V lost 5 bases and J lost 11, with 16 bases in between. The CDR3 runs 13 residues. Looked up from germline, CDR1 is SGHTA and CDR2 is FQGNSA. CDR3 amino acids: CASSPRDIRLQYF. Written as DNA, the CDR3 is TGTGCCAGCAGCCCCCGGGACATCCGGCTTCAGTACTTC.

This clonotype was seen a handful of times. Written as DNA, the CDR3 is TGTGCCAGCAGCTTACCGAGCTATCTCGAGCAGTACTTC. Protein: CASSLPSYLEQYF. V gene TRBV7-9 combines with J gene TRBJ2-7; no clear D. CDR3 length equals 13 residues. Germline V CDR1 and CDR2: SEHNR, FQNEAQ (reference sequence). Trimming took off 2 bases at V and 6 bases at J, with 11 bases between the two ends.

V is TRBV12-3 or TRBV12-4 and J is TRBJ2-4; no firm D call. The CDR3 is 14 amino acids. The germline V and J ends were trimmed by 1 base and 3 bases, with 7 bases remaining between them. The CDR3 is CASSLDGRKNIQYF. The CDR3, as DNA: TGTGCCAGCAGTTTAGACGGTCGCAAAAACATTCAGTACTTC.

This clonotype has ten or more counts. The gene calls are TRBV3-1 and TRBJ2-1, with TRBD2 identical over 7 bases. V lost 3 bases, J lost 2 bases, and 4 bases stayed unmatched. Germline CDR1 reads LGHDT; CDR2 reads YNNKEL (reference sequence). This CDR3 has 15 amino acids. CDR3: CASSHVLAPYNEQFF. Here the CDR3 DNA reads TGTGCCAGCAGCCATGTACTAGCGCCCTACAATGAGCAGTTCTTC.

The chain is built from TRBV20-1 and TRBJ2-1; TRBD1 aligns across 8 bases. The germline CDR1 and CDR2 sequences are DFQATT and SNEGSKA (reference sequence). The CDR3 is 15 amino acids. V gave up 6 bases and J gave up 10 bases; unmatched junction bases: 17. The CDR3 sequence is CSAERTGQFSGEQFF. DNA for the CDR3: TGCAGTGCAGAAAGGACAGGGCAATTCAGTGGGGAGCAGTTCTTC.

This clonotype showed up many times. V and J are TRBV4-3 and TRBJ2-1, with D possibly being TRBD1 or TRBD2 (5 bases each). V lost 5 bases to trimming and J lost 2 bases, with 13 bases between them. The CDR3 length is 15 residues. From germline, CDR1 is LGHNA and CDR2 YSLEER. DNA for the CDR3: TGCGCCAGCAGCGTCAGGGTGGGGGCCTACAATGAGCAGTTCTTC. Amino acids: CASSVRVGAYNEQFF.

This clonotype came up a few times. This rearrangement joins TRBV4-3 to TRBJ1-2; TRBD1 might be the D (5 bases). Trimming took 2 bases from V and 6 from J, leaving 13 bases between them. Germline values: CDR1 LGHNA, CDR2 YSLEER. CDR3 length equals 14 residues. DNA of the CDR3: TGCGCCAGCAGCCAATTGACAGCGGATCATGGCTACACCTTC. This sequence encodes CASSQLTADHGYTF.

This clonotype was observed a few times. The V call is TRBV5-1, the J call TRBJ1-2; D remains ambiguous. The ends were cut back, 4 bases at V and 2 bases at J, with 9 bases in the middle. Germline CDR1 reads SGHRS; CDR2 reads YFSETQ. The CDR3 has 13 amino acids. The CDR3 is CASSPDPNYGYTF. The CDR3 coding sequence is TGCGCCAGCAGCCCCGACCCAAACTATGGCTACACCTTC.

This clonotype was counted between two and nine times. DNA of the CDR3: TGTGCCAGCAGTCCGACTCCGGGACAGGGGACGAGCAATCAGCCCCAGCATTTT. Residues: CASSPTPGQGTSNQPQHF. The rearrangement joins TRBV28 to TRBJ1-5; 10 bases match TRBD1. Losses at the gene ends were 5 bases for V and 1 base for J; bases not matched to a gene: 11. The CDR3 is made up of 18 amino acids. The V gene's germline CDR1 is MDHEN and CDR2 SYDVKM. The variable domain in full, with the rest retrieved from reference TRBV28 and TRBJ1-5, is DVKVTQSSRYLVKRTGEKVFLECVQDMDHENMFWYRQDPGLGLRLIYFSYDVKMKEKGDIPEGYSVSREKKERFSLILESASTNQTSMYLCASSPTPGQGTSNQPQHFGDGTRLSIL.

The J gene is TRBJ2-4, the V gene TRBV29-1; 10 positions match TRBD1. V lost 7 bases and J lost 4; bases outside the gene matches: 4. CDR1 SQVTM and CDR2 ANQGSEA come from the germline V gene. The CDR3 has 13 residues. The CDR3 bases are TGCAGCGGGACAGGGGGGATAAAAAACATTCAGTACTTC. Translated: CSGTGGIKNIQYF.

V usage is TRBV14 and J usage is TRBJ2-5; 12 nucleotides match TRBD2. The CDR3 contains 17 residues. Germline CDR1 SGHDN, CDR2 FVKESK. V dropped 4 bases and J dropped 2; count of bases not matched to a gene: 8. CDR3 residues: CASSLSSGGARQETQYF. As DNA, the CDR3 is TGTGCCAGCAGCCTATCTAGCGGGGGGGCTCGGCAAGAGACCCAGTACTTC. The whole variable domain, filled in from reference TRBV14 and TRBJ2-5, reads EAGVTQFPSHSVIEKGQTVTLRCDPISGHDNLYWYRRVMGKEIKFLLHFVKESKQDESGMPNNRFLAERTGGTYSTLKVQPAELEDSGVYFCASSLSSGGARQETQYFGPGTRLLVL.

The CDR3 loop is CASTGGYEQYV. CDR3 coding DNA: TGTGCCAGCACTGGCGGCTACGAGCAGTACGTC. The chain links TRBV6-2 or TRBV6-3 to TRBJ2-7; D not resolved. CDR3 size: 11 residues. V was trimmed by 7 bases and J by 3 bases, leaving 7 bases between them. CDR1 is MNHEY, CDR2 SVGEGT, per germline.